This passage covers 22 T cell receptor beta chains from one sample sequenced in a study of high-grade serous ovarian cancer treatment subgroups. Method: immunoSEQ multiplex PCR; TCRdb's copy keeps in-frame clones and lacks some. The sample yields fewer than 20,000 clones, around 75% seen once. Tumor samples were obtained before definitive surgery or chemotherapy. The sequencing input was tumor tissue. The receptors originated from a human donor with high-grade serous ovarian cancer.

The gene calls are TRBV5-1 and TRBJ2-1; D may be TRBD2 (7 bases). There are 15 residues in the CDR3. From germline, CDR1 is SGHRS and CDR2 YFSETQ. The ends were cut back, 9 bases at V and 2 bases at J, with 18 bases in the middle. The CDR3 bases are TGCGCCACCCGGGAGGCGCAGGGGCCCTACAATGAGCAGTTCTTC. This translates into CATREAQGPYNEQFF.

The rearrangement joins TRBV6-6 to TRBJ2-3, with D maybe TRBD2 (6 bases). There are 14 residues in the CDR3. The V gene's germline CDR1 is MNHNY and CDR2 SVGAGI (reference sequence). V shed 8 bases and J shed 6 bases, with 18 bases lying between them. The CDR3 bases are TGTGCCAGCTCGGGAGTTGGAGCGCTCGATACGCAGTATTTT. It specifies CASSGVGALDTQYF.

V gene TRBV4-3 combines with J gene TRBJ1-3, with D unresolved. Germline V gene sequence: CDR1 LGHNA, CDR2 YSLEER. Trimming took 2 bases from V and 0 from J, leaving 14 bases between them. There are 17 residues in the CDR3. The CDR3 spells CASSQSNAASSGNTIYF. As DNA, the CDR3 is TGCGCCAGCAGCCAAAGCAACGCAGCCAGCTCTGGAAACACCATATATTTT.

The chain is built from TRBV28 and TRBJ2-7, with D possibly TRBD1 on 6 matching bases. The CDR3 runs 16 residues. Trimming left V 8 bases short and J 3 bases short, with 23 bases between. CDR1 is MDHEN, CDR2 SYDVKM, per germline. Here the CDR3 DNA reads TGTGCCAGCTTCCCGGGACACGGAGGCCTTAACTACGAGCAGTACTTC. Translated: CASFPGHGGLNYEQYF.

The rearrangement joins TRBV6-1 to TRBJ1-2; D possibly corresponds to TRBD1 (6 bases). V was cut by 3 bases and J by 2 bases, with 13 bases left in between. The CDR3 consists of 15 residues. Germline-derived CDR1 and CDR2 are MNHNS and SASEGT. In nucleotides, the CDR3 is TGTGCCAGCAGTGAGGGGGCAGGGGAGAACTATGGCTACACCTTC. It translates to CASSEGAGENYGYTF.

The chain couples TRBV5-1 to TRBJ1-5; TRBD1 agrees at 9 bases. The CDR3 consists of 15 residues. V gave up 4 bases and J gave up 6 bases; unmatched junction bases: 8. CDR1 and CDR2 from the germline V gene are SGHRS and YFSETQ. In nucleotides, the CDR3 is TGCGCCAGCAGCCCCTCCACAGGGGGCGGTCAGCCCCAGCATTTT. This encodes CASSPSTGGGQPQHF. The full variable domain, completed using reference TRBV5-1 and TRBJ1-5, is KAGVTQTPRYLIKTRGQQVTLSCSPISGHRSVSWYQQTPGQGLQFLFEYFSETQRNKGNFPGRFSGRQFSNSRSEMNVSTLELGDSALYLCASSPSTGGGQPQHFGDGTRLSIL.

The chain recombines TRBV5-5 with TRBJ1-2; D not certain. Trimming shortened V by 3 bases and J by 4 bases, and 10 bases separated the two germline ends. Germline values: CDR1 SGHKS, CDR2 YYEKEE (reference sequence). The CDR3 length is 13 residues. The CDR3 nucleotides read TGTGCCAGCAGCTCGGCAGGTCCCTATGGCTACACCTTC. Translation gives CASSSAGPYGYTF. Based on the CDR3 plus reference TRBV5-5 and TRBJ1-2, the full variable domain is DAGVTQSPTHLIKTRGQQVTLRCSPISGHKSVSWYQQVLGQGPQFIFQYYEKEERGRGNFPDRFSARQFPNYSSELNVNALLLGDSALYLCASSSAGPYGYTFGSGTRLTVV.

The CDR3 protein is CASKTAGTGTDTQYF. DNA for the CDR3: TGTGCCAGCAAAACCGCCGGGACAGGCACAGATACGCAGTATTTT. The chain is built from TRBV28 and TRBJ2-3; 7 bases fit TRBD1. With V trimmed by 7 bases and J by 1 base, 8 bases remained unmatched. The CDR3 consists of 15 residues. The germline gives CDR1 MDHEN, CDR2 SYDVKM.

The chain couples TRBV28 to TRBJ1-2, with 9 bases lining up with TRBD1. Germline lookup yields CDR1 MDHEN and CDR2 SYDVKM. V shed 7 bases, J shed 10 bases, and the junction held 16 bases outside the gene matches. This CDR3 contains 15 residues. The CDR3 loop is CASTSTGTGNQVYTF. The CDR3 nucleotides are TGTGCCAGCACCTCCACCGGGACAGGGAACCAGGTCTACACCTTC.

The gene calls are TRBV10-3 and TRBJ2-3; 11 nucleotides align to TRBD2. Germline trimming cut 6 bases from V and 6 bases from J; bases unmatched to any gene: 5. This CDR3 is 14 amino acids long. Germline loops: CDR1 ENHRY, CDR2 SYGVKD. CDR3 protein: CAIRLAGVLDTQYF. CDR3 nucleotides: TGTGCCATCAGACTAGCGGGAGTACTGGATACGCAGTATTTT.

This clone was counted between two and nine times. The chain is built from TRBV27 and TRBJ2-7; the match to TRBD1 covers 8 bases. Trimming cost V 3 bases and J 2 bases; bases outside gene matches: 9. Per the germline V gene, CDR1 is MNHEY and CDR2 is SMNVEV (reference sequence). The CDR3 runs to 16 residues. CDR3 region: CASSLRPGGSAYEQYF. CDR3 nucleotides: TGTGCCAGCAGTTTGAGGCCAGGGGGCTCAGCCTACGAGCAGTACTTC.

The chain has TRBV4-3 and TRBJ2-1; D remains unclear. Trimming left V 1 base short and J 5 bases short, with 6 bases between. The CDR3 runs to 13 residues. Germline CDR1 LGHNA, CDR2 YSLEER. The CDR3 protein is CASSQGLHNEQFF. The CDR3, as DNA: TGCGCCAGCAGCCAAGGCCTACACAATGAGCAGTTCTTC.

J is TRBJ2-7 and V is TRBV4-3; 9 bases line up with TRBD2. CDR1 and CDR2 (germline): LGHNA, YSLEER. V lost 0 bases, J lost 4 bases, and 13 bases stayed unmatched. This CDR3 is 18 amino acids long. The CDR3, as DNA: TGCGCCAGCAGCCAAGATTTTAGCTTCGGACTAGCGAGTTACGAGCAGTACTTC. This encodes CASSQDFSFGLASYEQYF.

This chain uses TRBV7-4 with TRBJ2-1, with 12 bases matching TRBD2. Germline assignment: CDR1 SGHVT and CDR2 SQSDAQ. CDR3 length: 16 residues. V lost 5 bases to trimming and J lost 7 bases; unmatched junction nucleotides: 9. The CDR3 region is CASSTLAGGQWNEQFF. The CDR3 DNA follows: TGTGCCAGCAGCACCCTAGCGGGAGGGCAATGGAATGAGCAGTTCTTC.

This clone is judged medium-sized. The V and J genes are TRBV6-1 and TRBJ2-3; weak D call: TRBD1 (5 bases). V shed 8 bases and J shed 2 bases, with 17 bases lying between them. The CDR3 spans 15 residues. Per germline, CDR1 MNHNS and CDR2 SASEGT. This CDR3 reads CASLYSVTATDTQYF. Written as DNA, the CDR3 is TGTGCCAGCCTTTATTCTGTGACAGCCACAGATACGCAGTATTTT.

The chain has TRBV18 and TRBJ2-5; D uncertain. V was clipped by 3 bases and J by 1 base, with 6 bases between them. Germline CDR1 reads KGHSH; CDR2 reads LQKENI. The CDR3 is 13 amino acids. The CDR3 protein is CASSPGVQETQYF. The CDR3 bases are TGTGCCAGCTCACCTGGGGTCCAAGAGACCCAGTACTTC.

The rearrangement uses TRBV15 and TRBJ1-3, with 8 nucleotides matching TRBD1. Germline loops: CDR1 LNHNV, CDR2 YYDKDF (reference sequence). Germline trimming cut 5 bases from V and 4 bases from J; bases unmatched to any gene: 7. CDR3 size: 15 residues. The CDR3 coding sequence is TGTGCCACCAGCCTCGACAGGGGCGGAGGAAACACCATATATTTT. Protein product: CATSLDRGGGNTIYF.

The chain carries TRBV30 and TRBJ2-7; 7 nucleotides agree with TRBD1. CDR3 size: 14 residues. The V gene end was trimmed by 7 bases and the J gene end by 0 bases; junction bases not matched to a gene: 9. Germline V gene data show CDR1 as GTSNPN and CDR2 as SVGIG (reference sequence). CDR3 in amino acids: CAYRGGRDSYEQYF. DNA of the CDR3: TGTGCCTACCGAGGGGGCAGGGACTCCTACGAGCAGTACTTC.

The J gene is TRBJ1-5, the V gene TRBV7-2, with 8 bases that match TRBD1. The CDR3 sequence is 13 residues long. After removal of 5 bases from V and 5 bases from J, the junction contained 2 bases not matched to a gene. The V gene's germline CDR1 is SGHTA and CDR2 FQGNSA. For the CDR3, the DNA is TGTGCCAGCAGCAAACAGGGGGATCAGCCCCAGCATTTT. Residues: CASSKQGDQPQHF.

This chain joins TRBV4-3 and TRBJ2-5; 8 bases line up with TRBD2. This CDR3 spans 19 amino acids. Germline assignment: CDR1 LGHNA and CDR2 YSLEER. Unmatched junction bases numbered 13, after V lost 0 bases and J lost 1 base. CDR3 nucleotide sequence: TGCGCCAGCAGCCAAGATCCGCGGCAAGCGGGAGAGGGCCAAGAGACCCAGTACTTC. It encodes CASSQDPRQAGEGQETQYF.

V and J are TRBV4-1 and TRBJ2-3; 7 bases fit TRBD2. The CDR3 spans 17 residues. The V gene end was trimmed by 4 bases and the J gene end by 0 bases; junction bases not matched to a gene: 10. The V gene's germline CDR1 is MGHRA and CDR2 YSYEKL. The chain's CDR3 is CASSLGSGGSSTDTQYF. DNA of the CDR3: TGCGCCAGCAGCCTCGGGTCGGGGGGATCTAGCACAGATACGCAGTATTTT.

V is TRBV4-3 and J is TRBJ2-7; unclear D gene. The CDR3 spans 14 residues. The germline V gene encodes CDR1 LGHNA and CDR2 YSLEER. V was pared by 0 bases and J by 7 bases, with 13 bases between. The CDR3 DNA is TGCGCCAGCAGCCAAGATCCCCGCCAGAGTGAGCAGTACTTC. It specifies CASSQDPRQSEQYF.